The rows below give T cell receptor beta chains drawn from one sample of a study of shared clonotypes between healthy human individuals. Sequencing was performed with immunoSEQ multiplex PCR; in TCRdb, only in-frame clones are kept and a portion is missing. The data contain roughly 850,000 clones, 90% to 97% of them singletons. The specimen was naive CD8+ T cells sorted from blood. Receptor source: a young man in good health. Both conserved end residues are part of each CDR3. D genes are given only for firm matches. Clone size, where shown, is once, few, many, or a class for clones that have expanded.

V gene: TRBV25-1
J gene: TRBJ1-1
D gene: -
clone size: -
CDR3 DNA: TGTGCCAGCAGTGAATCGCCGGGATCGAACACTGAAGCTTTCTTT
CDR3 protein: CASSESPGSNTEAFF

V gene: TRBV6-6
J gene: TRBJ1-3
D gene: -
clone size: -
CDR3 DNA: TGTGCCAGCAGTTACCGGACTCCAGGAGGACACACCATATATTTT
CDR3 protein: CASSYRTPGGHTIYF

V gene: TRBV7-2
J gene: TRBJ1-5
D gene: -
clone size: -
CDR3 DNA: TGTGCCAGCAGCTCACCCCCGGGATCGGCCCAGCATTTT
CDR3 protein: CASSSPPGSAQHF

V gene: TRBV4-3
J gene: TRBJ2-1
D gene: TRBD2
clone size: -
CDR3 DNA: TGCGCCAGCAGCCAAGTCGGCCTCCCGGGACTAGCAGAATACAATGAGCAGTTCTTC
CDR3 protein: CASSQVGLPGLAEYNEQFF

V gene: TRBV18
J gene: TRBJ2-3
D gene: TRBD2
clone size: -
CDR3 DNA: TGTGCCAGCTCACCACTCCGTCCCGGGACTAGTGAGCATACGCAGTATTTT
CDR3 protein: CASSPLRPGTSEHTQYF

V gene: TRBV27
J gene: TRBJ1-4
D gene: -
clone size: -
CDR3 DNA: TGTGCCAGCAGTTTGGGAGGGACGGGGGAAAAACTGTTTTTT
CDR3 protein: CASSLGGTGEKLFF

V gene: TRBV5-6
J gene: TRBJ2-2
D gene: -
clone size: -
CDR3 DNA: TGTGCCAGCAGCCCCACGGACCGTCCACCCGGGGAGCTGTTTTTT
CDR3 protein: CASSPTDRPPGELFF

V gene: TRBV29-1
J gene: TRBJ2-7
D gene: -
clone size: -
CDR3 DNA: TGCAGCGTTAGGGAAGCGGACCCCTACGAGCAGTACTTC
CDR3 protein: CSVREADPYEQYF

V gene: TRBV10-2
J gene: TRBJ2-7
D gene: -
clone size: -
CDR3 DNA: TGCGCCAGCAGTGGTGACGCGTACGAGCAGTACTTC
CDR3 protein: CASSGDAYEQYF

V gene: TRBV6-5
J gene: TRBJ1-2
D gene: TRBD1
clone size: -
CDR3 DNA: TGTGCCAGCAGTTACTCCGGGACAGTAATATATGGCTACACCTTC
CDR3 protein: CASSYSGTVIYGYTF

V gene: TRBV7-3
J gene: TRBJ2-3
D gene: -
clone size: -
CDR3 DNA: TGTGCCAGCAGCCCCGGGACACCTCCATTTCTTAGCACAGATACGCAGTATTTT
CDR3 protein: CASSPGTPPFLSTDTQYF

V gene: TRBV29-1
J gene: TRBJ2-3
D gene: -
clone size: -
CDR3 DNA: TGCAGCGTTGACCCCTGGACACAGGATTCAGATACGCAGTATTTT
CDR3 protein: CSVDPWTQDSDTQYF

V gene: TRBV7-8
J gene: TRBJ2-7
D gene: TRBD2
clone size: -
CDR3 DNA: TGTGCCAGCAGCTTGAATGCGGGAGACTACGAGCAGTACTTC
CDR3 protein: CASSLNAGDYEQYF

V gene: TRBV29-1
J gene: TRBJ1-4
D gene: -
clone size: -
CDR3 DNA: TGCAGCGGACGGACGGGGAATGAAAAACTGTTTTTT
CDR3 protein: CSGRTGNEKLFF

V gene: TRBV20-1
J gene: TRBJ2-7
D gene: -
clone size: -
CDR3 DNA: TGCAGTGCGTGGACAGCTTACGAGCAGTACTTC
CDR3 protein: CSAWTAYEQYF

V gene: TRBV18
J gene: TRBJ2-7
D gene: -
clone size: -
CDR3 DNA: TGTGCCAGCTCACCGGGGACTTTGGCCTACGAGCAGTACTTC
CDR3 protein: CASSPGTLAYEQYF

V gene: TRBV30
J gene: TRBJ2-7
D gene: TRBD2
clone size: -
CDR3 DNA: TGTGCCTGGACCCCGTTGGAGGGAGGGAAGCGGGAGCAGTACTTC
CDR3 protein: CAWTPLEGGKREQYF

V gene: TRBV10-2
J gene: TRBJ2-1
D gene: TRBD2
clone size: -
CDR3 DNA: TGCGCCAGCATCTTTGCGGGAGCGGGGAATGAGCAGTTCTTC
CDR3 protein: CASIFAGAGNEQFF

V gene: TRBV5-6
J gene: TRBJ1-5
D gene: -
clone size: -
CDR3 DNA: TGTGCCAGCAGCCTAGGGGGAGGCAATCAGCCCCAGCATTTT
CDR3 protein: CASSLGGGNQPQHF

V gene: TRBV6-1
J gene: TRBJ1-5
D gene: -
clone size: -
CDR3 DNA: TGTGCCAGCACCGTAAGGGTGAATAGCAATCAGCCCCAGCATTTT
CDR3 protein: CASTVRVNSNQPQHF

V gene: TRBV25-1
J gene: TRBJ2-5
D gene: TRBD2
clone size: -
CDR3 DNA: TGTGCCAGCAGTAGGACTAGCGAGTGGGTAGAGACCCAGTACTTC
CDR3 protein: CASSRTSEWVETQYF

V gene: TRBV9
J gene: TRBJ2-2
D gene: -
clone size: -
CDR3 DNA: TGTGCCAGCAGCCCAGACGTGGGAGCCGGGGAGCTGTTTTTT
CDR3 protein: CASSPDVGAGELFF

V gene: TRBV7-8
J gene: TRBJ2-3
D gene: -
clone size: -
CDR3 DNA: TGTGCCAGCAGCTTAGACCCCACAGATACGCAGTATTTT
CDR3 protein: CASSLDPTDTQYF

V gene: TRBV28
J gene: TRBJ2-3
D gene: -
clone size: -
CDR3 DNA: TGTGCCAGCAGGGGTTGGGGCGACACAGATACGCAGTATTTT
CDR3 protein: CASRGWGDTDTQYF

V gene: TRBV6-5
J gene: TRBJ2-3
D gene: -
clone size: -
CDR3 DNA: TGTGCCAGCAGTTACTCCCGCGGAGCTAGCACAGATACGCAGTATTTT
CDR3 protein: CASSYSRGASTDTQYF

V gene: TRBV5-1
J gene: TRBJ1-2
D gene: -
clone size: -
CDR3 DNA: TGCGCCAGCAGCTTGCGGGACCTCAACTATGGCTACACCTTC
CDR3 protein: CASSLRDLNYGYTF

V gene: TRBV14
J gene: TRBJ2-1
D gene: TRBD2
clone size: -
CDR3 DNA: TGTGCCAGCAGCCTACTAGCGGGAGTGTACAATGAGCAGTTCTTC
CDR3 protein: CASSLLAGVYNEQFF

V gene: TRBV9
J gene: TRBJ1-1
D gene: -
clone size: -
CDR3 DNA: TGTGCCAGCAGCGCCCTGAGAGCGCCAGTTGCTTTCTTT
CDR3 protein: CASSALRAPVAFF

V gene: TRBV7-9
J gene: TRBJ2-7
D gene: TRBD1
clone size: -
CDR3 DNA: TGTGCCAGCAGCTCGCGCAGGACAGGGGGATCCTACGAGCAGTACTTC
CDR3 protein: CASSSRRTGGSYEQYF

V gene: TRBV30
J gene: TRBJ1-1
D gene: -
clone size: -
CDR3 DNA: TGTGCCTGGAACGGAGGGACGGGGAACACTGAAGCTTTCTTT
CDR3 protein: CAWNGGTGNTEAFF

V gene: TRBV7-3
J gene: TRBJ2-3
D gene: -
clone size: -
CDR3 DNA: TGTGCCAGCAGCTACTATGGGACGGGTAGCACAGATACGCAGTATTTT
CDR3 protein: CASSYYGTGSTDTQYF

V gene: TRBV2
J gene: TRBJ1-4
D gene: -
clone size: -
CDR3 DNA: TGTGCCAGCACAGGGAATGAAAAACTGTTTTTT
CDR3 protein: CASTGNEKLFF

V gene: TRBV15
J gene: TRBJ1-1
D gene: -
clone size: -
CDR3 DNA: TGTGCCACCAGCAGGTCGCCTATGAACACTGAAGCTTTCTTT
CDR3 protein: CATSRSPMNTEAFF

V gene: TRBV4-1
J gene: TRBJ2-1
D gene: TRBD2
clone size: -
CDR3 DNA: TGCGCCAGCAGCCAAGCTTCGATGAGCGGGGGTGAGCAGTTCTTC
CDR3 protein: CASSQASMSGGEQFF

V gene: TRBV11-2
J gene: TRBJ2-5
D gene: TRBD1
clone size: -
CDR3 DNA: TGTGCCAGCAGCTTAGACGGGACAGGGATAGAGACCCAGTACTTC
CDR3 protein: CASSLDGTGIETQYF

V gene: TRBV9
J gene: TRBJ2-3
D gene: TRBD1
clone size: -
CDR3 DNA: TGTGCCAGCAGCCTCAGACAGGGAAGCACAGATACGCAGTATTTT
CDR3 protein: CASSLRQGSTDTQYF

V gene: TRBV28
J gene: TRBJ1-3
D gene: -
clone size: -
CDR3 DNA: TGTGCCAGCAGATATGGAAACACCATATATTTT
CDR3 protein: CASRYGNTIYF

V gene: TRBV10-3
J gene: TRBJ2-3
D gene: TRBD1
clone size: -
CDR3 DNA: TGTGCCATCGCCACAGGGGCGGCAGATACGCAGTATTTT
CDR3 protein: CAIATGAADTQYF

V gene: TRBV5-1
J gene: TRBJ2-1
D gene: -
clone size: -
CDR3 DNA: TGCGCCAGCAGCTTCGGACCCAATGAGCAGTTCTTC
CDR3 protein: CASSFGPNEQFF

V gene: TRBV7-9
J gene: TRBJ2-7
D gene: -
clone size: -
CDR3 DNA: TGTGCCAGCAGCCAAGGTACCTACGAGCAGTACTTC
CDR3 protein: CASSQGTYEQYF

V gene: TRBV19
J gene: TRBJ2-2
D gene: TRBD2
clone size: -
CDR3 DNA: TGTGCCAGTACCCTGACTAGCTGGAACACCGGGGAGCTGTTTTTT
CDR3 protein: CASTLTSWNTGELFF

V gene: TRBV19
J gene: TRBJ2-7
D gene: TRBD2
clone size: -
CDR3 DNA: TGTGCCAGTAGCTGGACTAGCGGGTACGAGCAGTACTTC
CDR3 protein: CASSWTSGYEQYF

V gene: TRBV2
J gene: TRBJ2-2
D gene: -
clone size: -
CDR3 DNA: TGTGCCAGCAGTGTGGGGAACACCGGGGAGCTGTTTTTT
CDR3 protein: CASSVGNTGELFF

V gene: TRBV28
J gene: TRBJ1-3
D gene: TRBD1
clone size: -
CDR3 DNA: TGTGCCAGCAGTTTAGGAAACAGGGGGTTGAGAAACACCATATATTTT
CDR3 protein: CASSLGNRGLRNTIYF

V gene: TRBV4-3
J gene: TRBJ2-5
D gene: -
clone size: -
CDR3 DNA: TGCGCCAGCAGCCTCTCCCACGTCCAGGGTTTTACAGAGACCCAGTACTTC
CDR3 protein: CASSLSHVQGFTETQYF

V gene: TRBV14
J gene: TRBJ2-7
D gene: -
clone size: -
CDR3 DNA: TGTGCCAGCAGCCAAAGCTCCTACGAGCAGTACTTC
CDR3 protein: CASSQSSYEQYF

V gene: TRBV9
J gene: TRBJ1-4
D gene: -
clone size: -
CDR3 DNA: TGTGCCAGCAGCGTAGTTGGGAGTGGTGAAAAACTGTTTTTT
CDR3 protein: CASSVVGSGEKLFF

V gene: TRBV29-1
J gene: TRBJ2-7
D gene: TRBD1
clone size: -
CDR3 DNA: TGCAGCGGGACAGGGAACACCTACGAGCAGTACTTC
CDR3 protein: CSGTGNTYEQYF

V gene: TRBV9
J gene: TRBJ2-1
D gene: -
clone size: -
CDR3 DNA: TGTGCCAGCAGCGCCCAGGTGGGCGGTGACAATGAGCAGTTCTTC
CDR3 protein: CASSAQVGGDNEQFF

V gene: TRBV13
J gene: TRBJ2-4
D gene: -
clone size: once
CDR3 DNA: TGTGCCAGCAGTCCGGGCTTGGAGATGGGGGGAAACATTCAGTACTTC
CDR3 protein: CASSPGLEMGGNIQYF

V gene: TRBV7-2
J gene: TRBJ1-1
D gene: -
clone size: -
CDR3 DNA: TGTGCCAGCAGCCCCGGGGTAAAAACTGAAGCTTTCTTT
CDR3 protein: CASSPGVKTEAFF

V gene: TRBV21-1
J gene: TRBJ2-5
D gene: -
clone size: -
CDR3 DNA: TGTGCCAGCAGCAAAGTGCCGGAGACCCAGTACTTC
CDR3 protein: CASSKVPETQYF

V gene: TRBV11-2
J gene: TRBJ2-7
D gene: -
clone size: -
CDR3 DNA: TGTGCCAGCAGCTCCACGACCTACGAGCAGTACTTC
CDR3 protein: CASSSTTYEQYF